This T cell receptor beta chain was retrieved from a study of blood T cells in healthy people across ages. Overall study: With template switching, about one barcoded beta molecule was captured per two T cells.

Germline assignment: CDR1 SGHRS and CDR2 YFSETQ. V was cut by 4 bases and J by 5 bases, with 15 bases left in between. The CDR3 extends over 14 amino acids. This clonotype was seen a few times. As yet, its antigen is unknown. PCR was performed a second time for about 6 to 12 cycles using a sample-barcoded 5' primer and a J-beta primer mix. Each cDNA molecule, via a template-switch adaptor with 12 random nucleotides, was tagged. In TCRdb, the 5' RACE reads were re-called with MiXCR into one record per CDR3 protein. The data show roughly 1,700,000 distinct CDR3 sequences, roughly 30% seen once. Study-wide points: Estimated diversity that came from one million T cells was considered an underestimate.

Input material: blood. This TCR derives from a young woman in good health. This chain uses TRBV5-1 with TRBJ2-5; possibly TRBD2 for D (6 bases). The CDR3 bases are TGCGCCAGCAGCGCCGGAGGGGTTGACGAGACCCAGTACTTC. Residues: CASSAGGVDETQYF.